The 21 T cell receptor beta chains reported below all come from one sample, sequenced in a study of cytomegalovirus exposure and HLA in healthy donors (dated by TCRdb to 2015 to 2018). Library method: the immunoSEQ multiplex PCR assay. The immuneACCESS repertoire file appears here via TCRdb, limited to in-frame rearrangements. These files lack a portion of the clones; in checked studies, under half of the deficit traces to unresolved V genes, and the cause of the others is not known. The sample table shows 100,000 to 150,000 clones, and roughly 95% are seen once. The top ten hold 1.5% to 2% of the sample. The specimen sequenced was PBMCs. These receptor sequences come from a man younger than 30 in good health and CMV-seronegative.

The chain joins TRBV7-9 to TRBJ2-1; D perhaps matches TRBD1 (6 bases). Trimming took 5 bases from V and 1 from J, leaving 15 bases between them. The CDR3 is 16 residues long. CDR1 SEHNR and CDR2 FQNEAQ come from the germline V gene (reference sequence). The CDR3 coding sequence is TGTGCCAGCAGCCAGGGGACGGGGAGATCCTACAATGAGCAGTTCTTC. Encoded protein: CASSQGTGRSYNEQFF. Together with reference TRBV7-9 and TRBJ2-1, the CDR3 gives the full variable domain: DTGVSQNPRHKITKRGQNVTFRCDPISEHNRLYWYRQTLGQGPEFLTYFQNEAQLEKSRLLSDRFSAERPKGSFSTLEIQRTEQGDSAMYLCASSQGTGRSYNEQFFGPGTRLTVL.

The V and J genes are TRBV7-2 and TRBJ1-5; TRBD1 matches 7 bases. The CDR3 has 16 amino acids. CDR1 and CDR2 (germline): SGHTA, FQGNSA. Trimming at V came to 4 bases and at J to 0 bases, leaving 6 bases not matched to a gene. The CDR3 here is CASSYRTGDSNQPQHF. In nucleotides, the CDR3 is TGTGCCAGCAGCTACCGGACAGGAGATAGCAATCAGCCCCAGCATTTT. The complete variable domain, with remaining parts taken from reference TRBV7-2 and TRBJ1-5, reads GAGVSQSPSNKVTEKGKDVELRCDPISGHTALYWYRQSLGQGLEFLIYFQGNSAPDKSGLPSDRFSAERTGGSVSTLTIQRTQQEDSAVYLCASSYRTGDSNQPQHFGDGTRLSIL.

This rearrangement joins TRBV19 to TRBJ2-7; maybe TRBD1 (7 bases). Trimming shortened V by 5 bases and J by 9 bases, and 11 bases separated the two germline ends. Germline assignment: CDR1 LNHDA and CDR2 SQIVND (reference sequence). The CDR3 length is 11 residues. The CDR3 loop reads CASSPGGLQYF. The CDR3, as DNA: TGTGCCAGTAGTCCAGGGGGGCTGCAGTACTTC.

The V and J genes are TRBV9 and TRBJ1-2, with D unresolved. The V end lost 0 bases, the J end lost 2 bases, and 26 bases lay between the germline ends. Per the germline V gene, CDR1 is SGDLS and CDR2 is YYNGEE. The CDR3 length is 20 residues. CDR3 region: CASSVALVDRVGDLNYGYTF. CDR3 bases: TGTGCCAGCAGCGTAGCTCTCGTGGATCGTGTGGGCGATTTAAACTATGGCTACACCTTC.

The chain carries TRBV11-2 and TRBJ1-2, with a weak D call TRBD1 (6 bases). Germline CDR1 is SGHAT and CDR2 is FQNNGV. The CDR3 is made up of 14 amino acids. V shed 1 base and J shed 4 bases, with 10 bases lying between them. CDR3: CASSLAAGAYGYTF. The CDR3 nucleotides are TGTGCCAGCAGCTTAGCAGCGGGGGCCTATGGCTACACCTTC.

The rearrangement uses TRBV9 and TRBJ2-2, with D uncertain. The V and J ends lost 4 bases and 4 bases respectively, with 11 bases between them. Per germline, CDR1 SGDLS and CDR2 YYNGEE. The CDR3 extends over 14 amino acids. The CDR3 coding sequence is TGTGCCAGCAGCCCCTGGTCGGGCACCGGGGAGCTGTTTTTT. Protein sequence: CASSPWSGTGELFF.

The rearrangement joins TRBV6-5 to TRBJ1-2; D is possibly TRBD1 (6 bases). CDR1 is MNHEY, CDR2 SVGAGI, per germline. The CDR3 has 14 residues. V was shortened by 0 bases and J by 4 bases, with 9 bases between the two germline ends. CDR3 residues: CASSYSRGAYGYTF. In DNA, the CDR3 is TGTGCCAGCAGTTACTCGCGGGGGGCCTATGGCTACACCTTC.

The chain couples TRBV7-3 to TRBJ2-7; a weak D match, TRBD1 (5 bases). Germline loops: CDR1 SGHTA, CDR2 FQGTGA. Between the trimmed V and J ends, which lost 1 base and 4 bases, there was a span of 11 bases. The CDR3 has 14 amino acids. The CDR3 DNA reads TGTGCCAGCAGCTTAAATGGGGCTCGGTACGAGCAGTACTTC. Its protein product is CASSLNGARYEQYF.

The chain links TRBV19 to TRBJ1-5; D possibly corresponds to TRBD1 (5 bases). V was trimmed by 9 bases and J by 10 bases, leaving 16 bases between them. The CDR3 extends over 12 amino acids. Looked up from germline, CDR1 is LNHDA and CDR2 is SQIVND (reference sequence). The CDR3 sequence: CASRWVTGPQHF. CDR3 DNA: TGTGCCAGCCGATGGGTCACAGGCCCCCAGCATTTT. Using reference TRBV19 and TRBJ1-5 for the parts outside the CDR3, the full variable domain is DGGITQSPKYLFRKEGQNVTLSCEQNLNHDAMYWYRQDPGQGLRLIYYSQIVNDFQKGDIAEGYSVSREKKESFPLTVTSAQKNPTAFYLCASRWVTGPQHFGDGTRLSIL.

The chain uses TRBV27 and TRBJ2-7; 7 positions match TRBD1. Germline CDR1 and CDR2: MNHEY and SMNVEV (reference sequence). J lost 1 base, V lost 8 bases, and 11 bases had no gene match. The length of the CDR3 is 15 residues. This chain's CDR3 is CASRWGQGVSYEQYF. The CDR3 nucleotides read TGTGCCAGCCGATGGGGGCAGGGGGTTTCCTACGAGCAGTACTTC.

This clone was recorded only once. This chain's CDR3 is CASIGTAEQYF. The CDR3 coding sequence is TGTGCCAGCATTGGCACAGCCGAGCAGTACTTC. The chain combines TRBV2 with TRBJ2-7; D not resolved. The ends were cut back, 7 bases at V and 6 bases at J, with 10 bases in the middle. Germline CDR1 and CDR2: SNHLY and FYNNEI. The CDR3 consists of 11 residues. Using reference TRBV2 and TRBJ2-7 for the parts outside the CDR3, the full variable domain is EPEVTQTPSHQVTQMGQEVILRCVPISNHLYFYWYRQILGQKVEFLVSFYNNEISEKSEIFDDQFSVERPDGSNFTLKIRSTKLEDSAMYFCASIGTAEQYFGPGTRLTVT.

The gene calls are TRBV27 and TRBJ2-3, with TRBD2 identical over 9 bases. The CDR3 consists of 16 residues. The V gene's germline CDR1 is MNHEY and CDR2 SMNVEV (reference sequence). The V segment lost 7 bases and the J segment 5 bases; nucleotides outside the gene matches: 13. The CDR3 DNA reads TGTGCCAGCAAAGAGGAGGCGGGAGGGCTCGGAGATACGCAGTATTTT. Its translation is CASKEEAGGLGDTQYF.

This rearrangement joins TRBV4-1 to TRBJ1-5; D is unclear. This CDR3 has 16 residues. V dropped 0 bases and J dropped 4 bases, with 13 bases sitting between them. CDR1 and CDR2 from the germline V gene are MGHRA and YSYEKL. The DNA for the CDR3 is TGCGCCAGCAGCCAAGAGAGGGCGGCGGGGAATCAGCCCCAGCATTTT. Protein sequence: CASSQERAAGNQPQHF.

The CDR3 DNA follows: TGTGCCAGCAGTTCAGGGGTTAGCTCCTACGAGCAGTACTTC. As protein: CASSSGVSSYEQYF. The chain carries TRBV28 and TRBJ2-7, with a tentative D call TRBD1 (6 bases). CDR1 and CDR2 (germline): MDHEN, SYDVKM. There are 14 residues in the CDR3. Trimming removed 4 bases from V and 0 bases from J, with 10 bases in between.

V and J are TRBV6-1 and TRBJ1-5; 7 bases match TRBD1. Germline V CDR1 and CDR2: MNHNS, SASEGT. V gave up 10 bases and J gave up 4 bases; unmatched junction bases: 4. CDR3 length: 12 amino acids. The CDR3 region is CAIGQVNQPQHF. The CDR3 DNA reads as TGTGCCATCGGACAGGTTAATCAGCCCCAGCATTTT.

The chain links TRBV1 to TRBJ1-3. TRBV1 is labeled a pseudogene. The CDR3 spans 15 residues. The CDR3 protein is CTSSQVLSSGNTIYF. In nucleotides, the CDR3 is TGCACCAGCAGCCAAGTTCTGAGCTCTGGAAACACCATATATTTT.

The rearrangement links TRBV5-8 to TRBJ1-1; maybe TRBD1 (6 bases). Germline V gives CDR1 SGHTS, CDR2 YDEGEE. Between the trimmed V and J ends, which lost 4 bases and 0 bases, there was a span of 25 bases. The CDR3 is 19 residues long. The CDR3 DNA is TGTGCCAGCAGCCCCCGACGACAGGTCTCAGGGGTTCTGAACACTGAAGCTTTCTTT. Encoded protein: CASSPRRQVSGVLNTEAFF. The variable domain in full, completed from reference TRBV5-8 and TRBJ1-1, reads EAGVTQSPTHLIKTRGQQATLRCSPISGHTSVYWYQQALGLGLQFLLWYDEGEERNRGNFPPRFSGRQFPNYSSELNVNALELEDSALYLCASSPRRQVSGVLNTEAFFGQGTRLTVV.

The V and J genes are TRBV5-6 and TRBJ1-1; a weak D match, TRBD1 (5 bases). Germline V gene lookup returns CDR1 SGHDT and CDR2 YYEEEE. Trimming removed 1 base at V and 7 bases at J, with 11 bases between. This CDR3 has 13 amino acids. CDR3 sequence: CASSLPTGGEAFF. The CDR3 nucleotides read TGTGCCAGCAGCTTGCCTACCGGGGGTGAAGCTTTCTTT.

This rearrangement joins TRBV27 to TRBJ1-2; 7 bases are shared with TRBD1. Germline-derived CDR1 and CDR2 are MNHEY and SMNVEV (reference sequence). The length of the CDR3 is 13 residues. V was clipped by 4 bases and J by 3 bases; unmatched bases: 2. CDR3 residues: CASSSTGDYGYTF. Here the CDR3 DNA reads TGTGCCAGCAGTTCTACAGGGGACTATGGCTACACCTTC.

The chain couples TRBV6-5 to TRBJ2-7; 8 bases are a match to TRBD1. Trimming took 6 bases from V and 6 from J; bases not matched to a gene: 10. In germline, CDR1 is MNHEY, CDR2 SVGAGI. This CDR3 region has 14 residues. CDR3 protein: CASRKPGQVGEQYF. The DNA of the CDR3 is TGTGCCAGCAGGAAACCGGGACAGGTAGGCGAGCAGTACTTC.

The rearrangement links TRBV7-9 to TRBJ2-3; D might be TRBD1 (5 bases). Germline V gene data show CDR1 as SEHNR and CDR2 as FQNEAQ (reference sequence). This CDR3 has 15 residues. V was trimmed by 3 bases and J by 0 bases, leaving 10 bases between them. The CDR3: CASSFGQGSTDTQYF. As DNA, the CDR3 is TGTGCCAGCAGCTTCGGCCAGGGCAGCACAGATACGCAGTATTTT.